This record concerns one TCR beta chain sequence. The sample originates from a study of cytomegalovirus exposure and HLA in healthy donors. Per germline, CDR1 LNHDA and CDR2 SQIVND (reference sequence). There are 16 residues in the CDR3. V was clipped by 10 bases and J by 1 base; unmatched bases: 13. 60 Vbeta and 13 Jbeta primers were used in PCR. Clones were read by immunoSEQ multiplex PCR, and TCRdb kept only the in-frame ones, dropping some. The repertoire table contains 100,000 to 150,000 clones. The chain combines TRBV19 with TRBJ2-1, with TRBD2 identical over 7 bases. The clonotype was recovered from a man in his thirties or forties in good health and CMV-seronegative. Input material: PBMCs. DNA of the CDR3: TGTGCCACCCGTAAAGGCGGGAGTACGTCCTACAATGAGCAGTTCTTC. It yields the protein CATRKGGSTSYNEQFF.